The 5 T cell receptor beta chains presented below share a single source sample, sequenced in a study of blood T cell repertoires in COVID-19. The protocol was immunoSEQ multiplex PCR, while the TCRdb copy is restricted to in-frame clones and leaves out a portion. The table records about 130,000 clones, around 80% of them present only once. Sequencing was performed on peripheral blood. The receptor set was obtained from a human donor in a cohort sampled during active COVID-19.

The chain employs TRBV9 and TRBJ2-1; TRBD2 matches at 13 bases. Germline loops: CDR1 SGDLS, CDR2 YYNGEE. This CDR3 comprises 16 residues. After removal of 4 bases from V and 8 bases from J, the junction contained 9 bases not matched to a gene. This CDR3 is CASSSRGLAGFYEQFF. Written as DNA, the CDR3 is TGTGCCAGCAGCTCAAGGGGACTAGCGGGGTTCTATGAGCAGTTCTTC.

V and J are TRBV18 and TRBJ1-1, with a tentative D call TRBD1 (6 bases). The CDR3 length is 14 residues. Germline loops: CDR1 KGHSH, CDR2 LQKENI. V was clipped by 3 bases and J by 5 bases, with 13 bases between them. Here the CDR3 reads CASSPGHQGTEAFF. The CDR3 coding sequence is TGTGCCAGCTCACCGGGACACCAGGGTACTGAAGCTTTCTTT.

For the CDR3, the DNA is TGTGCCAGCAGCCCAGGACAGGGTGAAGCTTTCTTT. Translating gives CASSPGQGEAFF. The chain carries TRBV7-9 and TRBJ1-1, with TRBD1 matching over 8 bases. The CDR3 consists of 12 residues. Trimming cost V 5 bases and J 7 bases; bases outside gene matches: 3. Germline assignment: CDR1 SEHNR and CDR2 FQNEAQ (reference sequence). Full variable domain (rest looked up from reference TRBV7-9 and TRBJ1-1): DTGVSQNPRHKITKRGQNVTFRCDPISEHNRLYWYRQTLGQGPEFLTYFQNEAQLEKSRLLSDRFSAERPKGSFSTLEIQRTEQGDSAMYLCASSPGQGEAFFGQGTRLTVV.

The CDR3 sequence is CASSLVAANYEQYF. The CDR3 DNA is TGCGCCAGCAGCTTGGTGGCAGCGAACTACGAGCAGTACTTC. This sequence joins TRBV5-1 and TRBJ2-7; D is unresolved. The germline V gene has CDR1 SGHRS and CDR2 YFSETQ. V shed 0 bases and J shed 3 bases, with 10 bases lying between them. This CDR3 is 14 amino acids long.

The rearrangement links TRBV7-9 to TRBJ2-3, with D tentatively TRBD1 (8 bases). V gave up 5 bases and J gave up 3 bases, with 15 bases separating them. The CDR3 totals 15 residues. Germline loops: CDR1 SEHNR, CDR2 FQNEAQ (reference sequence). CDR3 sequence: CASSPTGGGTDTQYF. CDR3 nucleotides: TGTGCCAGCAGCCCCACAGGGGGAGGGACAGATACGCAGTATTTT.